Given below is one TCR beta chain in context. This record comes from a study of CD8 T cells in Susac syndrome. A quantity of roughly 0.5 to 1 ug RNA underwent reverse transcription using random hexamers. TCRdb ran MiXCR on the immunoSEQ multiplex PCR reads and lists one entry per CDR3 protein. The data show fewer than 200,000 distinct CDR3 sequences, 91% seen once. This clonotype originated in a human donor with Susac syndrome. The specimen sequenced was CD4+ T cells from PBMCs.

The CDR3 region is CAWSIRDRGFYEQYF. CDR3 in DNA: TGTGCCTGGAGTATCCGGGACAGGGGGTTCTACGAGCAGTACTTC. This chain uses TRBV30 with TRBJ2-7; TRBD1 matches 11 bases. Germline V lookup: CDR1 GTSNPN, CDR2 SVGIG (reference sequence). CDR3 length: 15 amino acids. V shed 2 bases and J 3 bases; nucleotides not matched to a gene: 6.